Each of the 15 T cell receptor beta chains below was sequenced from the same sample in a study of blood T cell repertoires in COVID-19. Produced via immunoSEQ multiplex PCR; TCRdb's table is partial and in-frame only. The repertoire consists of about 270,000 clones, with around 86% occurring once and the leading ten covering roughly 8.5%. The specimen was peripheral blood. These receptors were obtained from a man aged 35-49 years with active or convalescent COVID-19.

This clone was recorded a few times. The J gene is TRBJ2-2, the V gene TRBV13, with D perhaps TRBD2 (5 bases). The V and J ends lost 5 bases and 6 bases respectively, with 16 bases between them. CDR1 PRHDT and CDR2 FYEKMQ come from the germline V gene (reference sequence). The length of the CDR3 is 15 residues. CDR3 residues: CASSARGSVAGELFF. The CDR3 DNA follows: TGTGCCAGCAGCGCTAGAGGGTCCGTCGCCGGGGAGCTGTTTTTT.

This clone has only one observation. The V and J genes are TRBV10-2 and TRBJ1-6; no clear D gene. Trimming took 6 bases from V and 9 from J, leaving 12 bases between them. In germline, CDR1 is WSHSY, CDR2 SAAADI. The CDR3 sequence is 13 residues long. The DNA of the CDR3 is TGCGCCAGCAGGGACCGAGGAGGTTCACCCCTCCACTTT. It is translated as CASRDRGGSPLHF.

The gene calls are TRBV9 and TRBJ1-3; TRBD1 agrees at 9 bases. Trimming cost V 4 bases and J 4 bases; bases outside gene matches: 6. Germline CDR1 reads SGDLS; CDR2 reads YYNGEE. CDR3 size: 15 residues. DNA of the CDR3: TGTGCCAGCAGCCCCACAGGGGGCGAGGGAAACACCATATATTTT. Translated, it gives CASSPTGGEGNTIYF.

The CDR3 DNA follows: TGTGCCAGCAGTTACTGGGGGGTGGGCAATGAGCAGTTCTTC. This encodes CASSYWGVGNEQFF. This chain uses TRBV6-5 with TRBJ2-1; D is perhaps TRBD2 (6 bases). The V gene lost 1 base and the J gene lost 6 bases, with 10 bases spanning the gap. The CDR3 contains 14 residues. CDR1 and CDR2 from the germline V gene are MNHEY and SVGAGI.

The chain recombines TRBV5-6 with TRBJ1-4, with unresolved D. The ends were cut back, 4 bases at V and 9 bases at J, with 16 bases in the middle. Germline CDR1 reads SGHDT; CDR2 reads YYEEEE. The length of the CDR3 is 14 residues. This CDR3 reads CASSPRRVTQKLFF. Written as DNA, the CDR3 is TGTGCCAGCAGCCCCCGACGGGTCACCCAAAAACTGTTTTTT. The full variable domain, its missing parts supplied by reference TRBV5-6 and TRBJ1-4, is DAGVTQSPTHLIKTRGQQVTLRCSPKSGHDTVSWYQQALGQGPQFIFQYYEEEERQRGNFPDRFSGHQFPNYSSELNVNALLLGDSALYLCASSPRRVTQKLFFGSGTQLSVL.

This rearrangement joins TRBV27 to TRBJ1-2; 7 nucleotides line up with TRBD1. This CDR3 comprises 14 residues. With 5 bases clipped from V and 6 bases from J, the junction kept 9 bases outside the gene matches. Germline values: CDR1 MNHEY, CDR2 SMNVEV (reference sequence). As DNA, the CDR3 is TGTGCCAGCAGTCCCGGGACAGAGGCGGATGGCTACACCTTC. Translating it yields CASSPGTEADGYTF.

Only one count was recorded for this clone. This chain connects TRBV7-2 to TRBJ2-1; 10 bases match TRBD2. V lost 1 base to trimming and J lost 6 bases; unmatched junction nucleotides: 3. The CDR3 totals 15 residues. Germline lookup yields CDR1 SGHTA and CDR2 FQGNSA. CDR3 in DNA: TGTGCCAGCAGCTTAGAACTAGCGGGGCCCAATGAGCAGTTCTTC. Its protein product is CASSLELAGPNEQFF.

This clone turned up a few times. The chain is built from TRBV28 and TRBJ1-2; 8 bases are a match to TRBD1. Unmatched junction bases numbered 10, after V lost 4 bases and J lost 3 bases. Germline V lookup: CDR1 MDHEN, CDR2 SYDVKM. The CDR3 sequence is 16 residues long. In DNA, the CDR3 is TGTGCCAGCAGTTCCCTCTCAGGGGGCGCGCACTATGGCTACACCTTC. This sequence encodes CASSSLSGGAHYGYTF.

V is TRBV19 and J is TRBJ2-7; 8 bases fit TRBD2. The J segment lost 7 bases and the V segment lost 7 bases, leaving 9 bases of the junction unmatched. The CDR3 spans 13 residues. CDR1 and CDR2 from the germline V gene are LNHDA and SQIVND (reference sequence). CDR3 amino acids: CASTAGGAQEQYF. DNA of the CDR3: TGTGCCAGTACTGCCGGGGGGGCCCAGGAGCAGTACTTC.

This chain uses TRBV5-4 with TRBJ2-3; 10 nucleotides align to TRBD2. CDR3 length equals 16 residues. With 3 bases clipped from V and 12 bases from J, the junction kept 16 bases outside the gene matches. CDR1 is SGHNT and CDR2 is YYREEE in the germline V gene (reference sequence). The CDR3 spells CASSSALAGVPGLQYF. Written as DNA, the CDR3 is TGTGCCAGCAGCTCCGCCCTAGCGGGGGTCCCGGGTCTCCAGTATTTT.

This clone was seen just once. The chain links TRBV5-1 to TRBJ2-2, with 7 bases identical to TRBD1. V was clipped by 0 bases and J by 6 bases; unmatched bases: 11. Germline V gene lookup returns CDR1 SGHRS and CDR2 YFSETQ. The CDR3 spans 17 residues. CDR3 DNA sequence: TGCGCCAGCAGCTTGGATGACAGGGCGTTAGTGGCCGGGGAGCTGTTTTTT. Protein product: CASSLDDRALVAGELFF.

About this clone: This sample also contains other DNA sequences that code for the same CDR3. The chain uses TRBV7-9 and TRBJ2-5; TRBD1 is a possible D gene (5 bases). Germline-derived CDR1 and CDR2 are SEHNR and FQNEAQ (reference sequence). The CDR3 is made up of 14 amino acids. The V gene lost 5 bases and the J gene lost 2 bases, with 12 bases spanning the gap. The CDR3 spells CASSQTREQETQYF. In DNA form, the CDR3 reads TGTGCCAGCAGCCAGACCAGGGAACAAGAGACCCAGTACTTC.

CDR3 loop: CASSGQREPYEQYF. The CDR3 region has the DNA TGTGCCAGCAGCGGCCAGCGGGAGCCCTACGAGCAGTACTTC. V usage is TRBV5-4 and J usage is TRBJ2-7; 8 nucleotides line up with TRBD2. The V segment lost 4 bases and the J segment 2 bases; nucleotides outside the gene matches: 5. CDR3 size: 14 residues. Germline CDR1 and CDR2: SGHNT and YYREEE (reference sequence).

The chain couples TRBV30 to TRBJ1-1, with D hard to call. The CDR3 has 14 amino acids. Trimming cost V 2 bases and J 1 base, with 11 bases left between them. CDR1 is GTSNPN and CDR2 is SVGIG in the germline V gene (reference sequence). Here the CDR3 DNA reads TGTGCCTGGAGTCCTTCTTTGTGGAACACTGAAGCTTTCTTT. Residues: CAWSPSLWNTEAFF.

CDR3 nucleotides: TGCGCCAGCAGCTTGGCCAGGGGCGCGCTTGAAGCTTTCTTT. This sequence encodes CASSLARGALEAFF. The chain employs TRBV5-1 and TRBJ1-1; perhaps TRBD1 as D (6 bases). CDR1 is SGHRS, CDR2 YFSETQ, per germline. The length of the CDR3 is 14 residues. V lost 0 bases and J lost 7, with 13 bases in between.